What follows are 20 T cell receptor beta chains derived from one specimen sequenced in a study of blood T cell repertoires in COVID-19. Profiling relied on immunoSEQ multiplex PCR, and the TCRdb table lists in-frame clones only, not all of them. This repertoire shows approximately 280,000 clones, 89% found once; its top ten account for less than 2.5%. Material: peripheral blood. The receptors originated from a man in his fifties with acute or convalescent COVID-19.

The V call is TRBV7-3, the J call TRBJ1-1; no definite D call. V lost 5 bases to trimming and J lost 1 base, with 11 bases between them. Germline V gene sequence: CDR1 SGHTA, CDR2 FQGTGA. This CDR3 comprises 14 residues. The CDR3 is CASSRERGNTEAFF. CDR3 coding DNA: TGTGCCAGCAGCCGAGAACGGGGGAACACTGAAGCTTTCTTT.

The chain employs TRBV5-1 and TRBJ1-4; D unresolved. The germline gives CDR1 SGHRS, CDR2 YFSETQ. V lost 2 bases and J 7 bases, leaving 9 bases between the germline ends. The CDR3 is 13 residues long. CDR3 DNA sequence: TGCGCCAGCAGCTTAAAATCGGGTGAAAAACTGTTTTTT. Translating gives CASSLKSGEKLFF.

The chain is built from TRBV12-3 or TRBV12-4 and TRBJ2-5; TRBD2 aligns across 7 bases. V lost 7 bases, J lost 7 bases, and 9 bases stayed unmatched. The CDR3 has 13 amino acids. The CDR3 DNA is TGTGCCAGCACCTTCGGGGAGGGGAGGACCCAGTACTTC. It specifies CASTFGEGRTQYF.

J is TRBJ1-2 and V is TRBV6-5, with TRBD1 as a possible D gene (5 bases). The CDR3 sequence is 14 residues long. CDR1 is MNHEY, CDR2 SVGAGI, per germline. Trimming pared 2 bases from V and 1 base from J, leaving 8 bases between. The CDR3 region is CASSYHRFNYGYTF. The CDR3 region has the DNA TGTGCCAGCAGTTACCACAGGTTTAACTATGGCTACACCTTC.

This clone came up a few times. This chain uses TRBV11-3 with TRBJ1-3, with TRBD1 identical over 7 bases. V dropped 5 bases and J dropped 7; count of bases not matched to a gene: 11. CDR1 SGHNT and CDR2 YENEEA come from the germline V gene. The CDR3 spans 15 residues. CDR3 DNA sequence: TGTGCCAGCAGCCCAGGGGGGCCTAACGGGAACACCATATATTTT. This sequence encodes CASSPGGPNGNTIYF. Looking up the rest from reference TRBV11-3 and TRBJ1-3 gives the full variable domain: EAGVVQSPRYKIIEKKQPVAFWCNPISGHNTLYWYLQNLGQGPELLIRYENEEAVDDSQLPKDRFSAERLKGVDSTLKIQPAELGDSAVYLCASSPGGPNGNTIYFGEGSWLTVV.

The V gene is TRBV2, the J gene TRBJ1-2; weak D call: TRBD1 (5 bases). V lost 9 bases to trimming and J lost 8 bases, with 19 bases between them. Looked up from germline, CDR1 is SNHLY and CDR2 is FYNNEI. The CDR3 extends over 13 amino acids. The CDR3 loop reads CASLAGWGAGYTF. The CDR3 bases are TGTGCCAGTTTGGCCGGATGGGGCGCGGGCTACACCTTC. Using reference TRBV2 and TRBJ1-2 for the parts outside the CDR3, the full variable domain is EPEVTQTPSHQVTQMGQEVILRCVPISNHLYFYWYRQILGQKVEFLVSFYNNEISEKSEIFDDQFSVERPDGSNFTLKIRSTKLEDSAMYFCASLAGWGAGYTFGSGTRLTVV.

This clone appeared once. V and J are TRBV7-8 and TRBJ1-2; 8 bases are a match to TRBD1. Trimming removed 4 bases from V and 5 bases from J; junction bases left unmatched: 15. CDR1 is SGHVS, CDR2 FQNEAQ, per germline. This CDR3 spans 17 amino acids. The CDR3 nucleotides read TGTGCCAGCAGCTCGCGGGACAGGTTTCCACATTCTTATGGCTACACCTTC. Its protein is CASSSRDRFPHSYGYTF.

The rearrangement uses TRBV4-1 and TRBJ2-1, with 7 positions matching TRBD1. After removal of 4 bases from V and 8 bases from J, the junction contained 8 bases not matched to a gene. Germline loops: CDR1 MGHRA, CDR2 YSYEKL. This CDR3 has 14 amino acids. Here the CDR3 DNA reads TGCGCCAGCAGCCCTGGACAGGAAATTTATGAGCAGTTCTTC. Encoded protein: CASSPGQEIYEQFF.

The chain has TRBV9 and TRBJ1-2; TRBD1 matches at 8 bases. V was pared by 4 bases and J by 4 bases, with 6 bases of the junction left unmatched. Germline V gene data show CDR1 as SGDLS and CDR2 as YYNGEE. The CDR3 is 14 residues long. The CDR3 region has the DNA TGTGCCAGCAGCATCGGACAGGGTAGCTATGGCTACACCTTC. It specifies CASSIGQGSYGYTF. Full variable domain (outside the CDR3, taken from reference TRBV9 and TRBJ1-2): DSGVTQTPKHLITATGQRVTLRCSPRSGDLSVYWYQQSLDQGLQFLIQYYNGEERAKGNILERFSAQQFPDLHSELNLSSLELGDSALYFCASSIGQGSYGYTFGSGTRLTVV.

CDR3 DNA sequence: TGCGCCAGCCGCCCGGGACAGAGCTCCTACGAGCAGTACTTC. Translated: CASRPGQSSYEQYF. The chain couples TRBV10-2 to TRBJ2-7; the match to TRBD1 covers 7 bases. Germline trimming cut 8 bases from V and 0 bases from J; bases unmatched to any gene: 7. Looked up from germline, CDR1 is WSHSY and CDR2 is SAAADI. The CDR3 is 14 residues long.

This chain uses TRBV18 with TRBJ2-3, with TRBD2 identical over 9 bases. CDR1 and CDR2 (germline): KGHSH, LQKENI. Trimming removed 3 bases from V and 2 bases from J; junction bases left unmatched: 3. The CDR3 is 15 residues long. The CDR3 region is CASSPASGVTDTQYF. DNA for the CDR3: TGTGCCAGCTCACCGGCTAGCGGGGTCACAGATACGCAGTATTTT. Based on the CDR3 plus reference TRBV18 and TRBJ2-3, the full variable domain is NAGVMQNPRHLVRRRGQEARLRCSPMKGHSHVYWYRQLPEEGLKFMVYLQKENIIDESGMPKERFSAEFPKEGPSILRIQQVVRGDSAAYFCASSPASGVTDTQYFGPGTRLTVL.

This chain joins TRBV7-2 and TRBJ2-5, with TRBD1 matching over 9 bases. CDR1 SGHTA and CDR2 FQGNSA come from the germline V gene. The junction had 5 bases not matched to a gene; V was cut back by 5 bases and J by 4 bases. The CDR3 totals 14 residues. The CDR3, as DNA: TGTGCCAGCAGCCGGGACAGGGCCTCAGAGACCCAGTACTTC. Its translation: CASSRDRASETQYF.

This chain connects TRBV5-4 to TRBJ2-2, with D possibly matching TRBD2 (6 bases). Between the trimmed V and J ends, which lost 2 bases and 5 bases, there was a span of 19 bases. Germline V lookup: CDR1 SGHNT, CDR2 YYREEE (reference sequence). The CDR3 contains 17 residues. The CDR3 nucleotides are TGTGCCAGCAGCTTTCTCTTCGCGACGGGGAGGACCGGGGAGCTGTTTTTT. It codes for CASSFLFATGRTGELFF.

The chain couples TRBV19 to TRBJ2-1; 10 nucleotides match TRBD2. CDR1 is LNHDA and CDR2 is SQIVND in the germline V gene (reference sequence). CDR3 size: 16 residues. Unmatched junction bases numbered 12, after V lost 5 bases and J lost 8 bases. CDR3 protein: CASSAQGSGGAHEQFF. The CDR3 DNA is TGTGCCAGTAGTGCCCAGGGGAGCGGGGGGGCACATGAGCAGTTCTTC.

This clone appeared a single time. J is TRBJ1-2 and V is TRBV5-1, with 10 nucleotides matching TRBD1. Unmatched junction bases numbered 7, after V lost 3 bases and J lost 2 bases. This CDR3 has 16 amino acids. Per the germline V gene, CDR1 is SGHRS and CDR2 is YFSETQ. The CDR3 reads CASSSRDRGDNYGYTF. CDR3 nucleotide sequence: TGCGCCAGCAGCTCCCGGGACAGGGGAGACAACTATGGCTACACCTTC.

This chain links TRBV19 with TRBJ1-6; D not certain. Germline CDR1 and CDR2: LNHDA and SQIVND (reference sequence). Trimming removed 11 bases from V and 1 base from J, with 12 bases in between. This CDR3 is built from 14 residues. CDR3 coding DNA: TGTGCCGCAGGTAGTGCTTCCTATAATTCACCCCTCCACTTT. Its protein is CAAGSASYNSPLHF.

This clone was recorded only once. The chain is built from TRBV6-5 and TRBJ1-2; the D gene is possibly TRBD1 (5 bases). This CDR3 is 15 amino acids long. The ends were cut back, 0 bases at V and 0 bases at J, with 8 bases in the middle. Germline V gene sequence: CDR1 MNHEY, CDR2 SVGAGI. Here the CDR3 DNA reads TGTGCCAGCAGTTACTCCGCAGGGCCTAACTATGGCTACACCTTC. Amino acids: CASSYSAGPNYGYTF.

The rearrangement joins TRBV7-9 to TRBJ1-1; a possible D gene is TRBD1 (5 bases). Germline CDR1 and CDR2: SEHNR and FQNEAQ (reference sequence). CDR3 length: 11 residues. With 5 bases removed from V and 7 bases from J, the gap between germline ends came to 8 bases. CDR3 sequence: CASSLDSEAFF. DNA for the CDR3: TGTGCCAGCAGCCTAGACAGTGAAGCTTTCTTT.

The rearrangement joins TRBV30 to TRBJ2-1, with 8 positions matching TRBD1. CDR3 size: 17 residues. V dropped 0 bases and J dropped 0; count of bases not matched to a gene: 7. In germline, CDR1 is GTSNPN, CDR2 SVGIG (reference sequence). CDR3 sequence (DNA): TGTGCCTGGAGTGTAACAGGGGGAATTGGCTCCTACAATGAGCAGTTCTTC. This gives the protein CAWSVTGGIGSYNEQFF.

This clone was recorded a few times. The chain recombines TRBV10-3 with TRBJ2-3; D may be TRBD2 (5 bases). V lost 6 bases and J lost 1, with 17 bases in between. From germline, CDR1 is ENHRY and CDR2 SYGVKD. This CDR3 comprises 16 residues. CDR3 in DNA: TGTGCCATCAGAGATACTAGTCGAGGGCGCACAGATACGCAGTATTTT. It encodes CAIRDTSRGRTDTQYF.